A selection of T cell receptor beta chains follows, all from one sample in a study of blood T cells in healthy people across ages. TCRdb reprocessed the 5' RACE reads via MiXCR and lists one record per CDR3 protein. This table has 600,000 to 650,000 distinct CDR3 sequences, about 53% appearing once. The sample comprised blood. These receptors were obtained from a man aged 55 to 69 in good health. Both conserved end residues are part of each CDR3. D genes are given only for firm matches. The size of a clone is reported for some rows only, either as once, few or many, or as a class for expanded clones.

clone_size,d_call,j_call,v_call,cdr3_aa,cdr3_nt
-,TRBD2,TRBJ2-2,TRBV11-2,CASSLEASGVLTGELFF,TGTGCCAGCAGCTTAGAGGCTAGCGGGGTCCTCACCGGGGAGCTGTTTTTT
-,-,TRBJ2-3,TRBV20-1,CSAGGADVSTDTQYF,TGCAGTGCAGGAGGGGCAGACGTAAGCACAGATACGCAGTATTTT
-,-,TRBJ2-7,TRBV5-5,CASSSRVPVSYEQYF,TGTGCCAGCAGCTCCAGGGTCCCCGTCTCCTACGAGCAGTACTTC
-,-,TRBJ2-5,TRBV4-1,CASSQEVGRQETQYF,TGCGCCAGCAGCCAAGAGGTCGGTAGACAAGAGACCCAGTACTTC
few,-,TRBJ1-1,TRBV20-1,CSASPRNTEAFF,TGCAGTGCTAGTCCCCGGAACACTGAAGCTTTCTTT
-,TRBD2,TRBJ2-1,TRBV20-1,CSARSQRGGLNEQFF,TGCAGTGCTAGGTCCCAGCGGGGGGGCCTGAATGAGCAGTTCTTC
-,-,TRBJ2-5,TRBV27,CASNPGRQETQYF,TGTGCCAGCAACCCGGGGAGGCAAGAGACCCAGTACTTC
-,-,TRBJ1-1,TRBV15,CATSRDSSEAFF,TGTGCCACCAGCAGAGATTCGTCTGAAGCTTTCTTT
-,-,TRBJ2-1,TRBV5-1,CASSLAAFKVDEQFF,TGCGCCAGCAGCTTGGCCGCATTTAAGGTCGATGAGCAGTTCTTC
-,TRBD2,TRBJ2-1,TRBV20-1,CSARDTLAGANNEQFF,TGCAGTGCTAGAGATACCCTAGCGGGGGCCAACAATGAGCAGTTCTTC
-,-,TRBJ2-5,TRBV5-1,CASSSGQGGVETQYF,TGCGCCAGCAGCTCCGGACAGGGAGGGGTAGAGACCCAGTACTTC
-,-,TRBJ2-6,TRBV10-3,CAISESYGPSGANVLTF,TGTGCCATCAGTGAGTCGTATGGACCCTCTGGGGCCAACGTCCTGACTTTC
few,-,TRBJ2-5,TRBV6-1,CASSEEGQGYETQYF,TGTGCCAGCAGTGAAGAGGGGCAGGGGTACGAGACCCAGTACTTC
-,-,TRBJ2-5,TRBV9,CASSAPDPTETQYF,TGTGCCAGCAGCGCCCCGGATCCGACGGAGACCCAGTACTTC
-,TRBD2,TRBJ2-5,TRBV20-1,CSAPLAGRGNEQYF,TGCAGTGCTCCCCTAGCGGGGCGAGGCAATGAGCAGTACTTC
-,-,TRBJ1-2,TRBV5-1,CASSLGLAGYTF,TGCGCCAGCAGCTTAGGACTGGCGGGCTACACCTTC
-,-,TRBJ1-5,TRBV2,CASSYDRRVQPQHF,TGTGCCAGCAGTTACGACAGGCGGGTCCAGCCCCAGCATTTT
-,-,TRBJ2-3,TRBV12-3/TRBV12-4,CASSPQGGPTDTQYF,TGTGCCAGCAGTCCGCAAGGGGGTCCAACAGATACGCAGTATTTT
-,TRBD1,TRBJ2-7,TRBV6-1,CASSEGRQGYEQYF,TGTGCCAGCAGTGAAGGGAGACAGGGTTACGAGCAGTACTTC
few,TRBD1,TRBJ2-1,TRBV6-2/TRBV6-3,CASSYSRNRGNEQFF,TGTGCCAGCAGTTACTCTAGGAACAGGGGGAATGAGCAGTTCTTC
-,-,TRBJ2-1,TRBV20-1,CSARATGRTYNEQFF,TGCAGTGCTAGAGCGACAGGGAGGACCTACAATGAGCAGTTCTTC
-,-,TRBJ1-1,TRBV6-5,CASSADRSGWTEAFF,TGTGCCAGCAGTGCCGACAGATCGGGGTGGACTGAAGCTTTCTTT
-,TRBD2,TRBJ2-7,TRBV4-1,CASSQAPAGGTYEQYF,TGCGCCAGCAGCCAAGCCCCAGCGGGGGGCACCTACGAGCAGTACTTC
-,TRBD1,TRBJ2-7,TRBV29-1,CSAVGQGYSEQYF,TGCAGTGCCGTCGGACAGGGGTATTCCGAGCAGTACTTC
-,TRBD2,TRBJ2-1,TRBV20-1,CSARDLGTSGYNEQFF,TGCAGTGCTAGAGACCTCGGGACTAGCGGCTACAATGAGCAGTTCTTC
-,-,TRBJ1-1,TRBV5-1,CASSWARDTEAFF,TGCGCCAGCAGCTGGGCCAGAGACACTGAAGCTTTCTTT
once,TRBD2,TRBJ2-5,TRBV9,CASSVDPSGTTQYF,TGTGCCAGCAGCGTAGACCCTAGCGGAACGACCCAGTACTTC
few,-,TRBJ2-1,TRBV5-1,CASSLVGGLSVNEQFF,TGCGCCAGCAGCTTGGTCGGGGGCCTCTCGGTCAATGAGCAGTTCTTC
few,-,TRBJ1-6,TRBV25-1,CASSEWSSYNSPLHF,TGTGCCAGCAGTGAGTGGAGCTCCTATAATTCACCCCTCCACTTT
-,-,TRBJ2-1,TRBV20-1,CSARESGIRALLSYNEQFF,TGCAGTGCTAGAGAGAGTGGTATCCGGGCCTTACTCTCCTACAATGAGCAGTTCTTC
-,TRBD2,TRBJ2-5,TRBV24-1,CATSDNGLAGETQYF,TGTGCCACCAGTGATAACGGACTAGCGGGAGAGACCCAGTACTTC
-,-,TRBJ2-7,TRBV5-1,CASSLARSVHEQYF,TGCGCCAGCAGCTTGGCCCGAAGCGTGCACGAGCAGTACTTC
-,-,TRBJ2-7,TRBV18,CASSPGASHEQYF,TGTGCCAGCTCACCAGGGGCTTCCCACGAGCAGTACTTC
few,TRBD1,TRBJ2-1,TRBV24-1,CATSDAQGANEQFF,TGTGCCACCAGTGATGCACAGGGGGCTAATGAGCAGTTCTTC
-,TRBD1,TRBJ2-5,TRBV5-4,CASSQDRVGAKTQYF,TGTGCCAGCAGCCAAGACAGGGTAGGCGCGAAGACCCAGTACTTC
few,TRBD1,TRBJ2-5,TRBV20-1,CSASRTGGETQYF,TGCAGTGCTTCACGGACAGGGGGAGAGACCCAGTACTTC
-,-,TRBJ2-5,TRBV7-6,CASSLEASDQETQYF,TGTGCCAGCAGCTTAGAGGCTAGCGACCAAGAGACCCAGTACTTC
-,-,TRBJ2-7,TRBV5-1,CASSLGFSSYNEQYF,TGCGCCAGCAGCTTGGGGTTTAGCTCCTACAATGAGCAGTACTTC
-,-,TRBJ2-3,TRBV20-1,CSALSQASTDTQYF,TGCAGTGCTCTCTCCCAGGCCAGCACAGATACGCAGTATTTT
-,TRBD1,TRBJ2-5,TRBV5-1,CASSSQGLPEETQYF,TGCGCCAGCAGCTCACAGGGGCTACCCGAGGAGACCCAGTACTTC
-,TRBD1,TRBJ1-1,TRBV20-1,CSASRGQDTEAFF,TGCAGTGCTAGCAGGGGGCAGGACACTGAAGCTTTCTTT
once,-,TRBJ2-5,TRBV7-8,CASSLEGREGTQYF,TGTGCCAGCAGCTTAGAAGGGAGAGAGGGGACCCAGTACTTC
-,-,TRBJ2-7,TRBV7-9,CASSRGSYERYF,TGTGCCAGCAGTCGCGGATCCTACGAGCGGTACTTC
few,TRBD1,TRBJ2-6,TRBV29-1,CSVRDREIDGANVLTF,TGCAGCGTCCGGGACAGGGAAATAGACGGGGCCAACGTCCTGACTTTC
few,TRBD1,TRBJ1-1,TRBV2,CASTLQGVSSEAFF,TGTGCCAGCACCCTACAGGGGGTATCGTCTGAGGCTTTCTTT
-,TRBD2,TRBJ2-1,TRBV6-4,CASSDSRLAGGLHDEQFF,TGTGCCAGCAGTGACTCCCGACTAGCGGGGGGGCTACATGATGAGCAGTTCTTC
once,-,TRBJ2-7,TRBV6-5,CASSYSIKGNEQYF,TGTGCCAGCAGTTACTCGATCAAGGGAAACGAGCAGTACTTC
few,TRBD1,TRBJ2-7,TRBV20-1,CSASRTGENEQYF,TGCAGTGCTAGTAGGACAGGGGAAAACGAGCAGTACTTC
few,-,TRBJ2-7,TRBV25-1,CASSRETGARTYEQYF,TGTGCCAGCAGTCGAGAAACGGGGGCCCGTACCTACGAGCAGTACTTC
-,TRBD1,TRBJ1-2,TRBV20-1,CSAPPTGTYGYTF,TGCAGTGCCCCTCCGACAGGGACCTATGGCTACACCTTC
-,-,TRBJ1-1,TRBV29-1,CSGGPGGYTEAFF,TGCAGCGGGGGACCGGGTGGATACACTGAAGCTTTCTTT
-,-,TRBJ2-1,TRBV10-3,CAISVGTSPGGQFF,TGTGCCATCAGTGTCGGGACGTCCCCTGGAGGGCAGTTCTTC
-,TRBD2,TRBJ2-5,TRBV12-3/TRBV12-4,CASSLGSSGLGRETQYF,TGTGCCAGCAGTTTAGGGAGTAGCGGGTTGGGGCGAGAGACCCAGTACTTC
-,TRBD1,TRBJ1-4,TRBV27,CASSLGQGPTNEKLFF,TGTGCCAGCAGTTTGGGACAGGGCCCAACTAATGAAAAACTGTTTTTT
-,TRBD1,TRBJ2-7,TRBV20-1,CSAWTGQHEQYF,TGCAGTGCTTGGACAGGGCAGCACGAGCAGTACTTC
-,-,TRBJ2-2,TRBV9,CASLSGTNTGELFF,TGTGCGAGCCTTAGCGGAACGAACACCGGGGAGCTGTTTTTT
-,-,TRBJ1-1,TRBV29-1,CSVRRGDGRANTEAFF,TGCAGCGTCCGTAGGGGGGACGGGAGGGCGAACACTGAAGCTTTCTTT
few,-,TRBJ2-7,TRBV6-6,CASTPTAGSYEQYF,TGTGCCAGCACCCCGACTGCGGGTTCCTACGAGCAGTACTTC
-,TRBD2,TRBJ2-1,TRBV24-1,CATSDSRTSGGNNEQFF,TGTGCCACCAGTGATTCAAGGACTAGCGGGGGGAACAATGAGCAGTTCTTC